This TCR beta chain was identified in a study of T cells in Graves' hyperthyroidism and ophthalmopathy. Study-wide points: Ophthalmopathy was distinguished from stable hyperthyroidism by 13 V-J signatures.

V shed 4 bases, J shed 7 bases, and the junction held 13 bases outside the gene matches. The CDR3 sequence is 16 residues long. Germline assignment: CDR1 SGDLS and CDR2 YYNGEE. The source material, RNA transcripts, was used to amplify TCR beta CDR3 regions. The HTBI primer set served for first-round RT-PCR of the TCR CDR3. One entry per CDR3 protein, called by TCRdb with MiXCR from the multiplex PCR reads. This sample carries 280,000 or so distinct CDR3 sequences, approximately 16% of them seen once, and the ten largest clones take around 30%. This clonotype was detected a few times. Its cognate antigen is unknown.

The chain uses TRBV9 and TRBJ1-4; 7 bases map to TRBD1. The sequencing sample was made of blood. This sequence was found in a woman in her fifties or sixties with Graves' hyperthyroidism that later progressed to Graves' ophthalmopathy. The CDR3 nucleotides read TGTGCCAGCAGCAAACGACAGGGTGGGTCTGGTGAAAAACTGTTTTTT. This encodes CASSKRQGGSGEKLFF.